Sequencing of this T cell receptor (beta chain) was carried out in a study of chemoradiotherapy in HPV16-positive cancers. Study-level results: For HPV16-positive patients, expanding HPV-responsive T cells associated with longer recurrence-free survival.

CDR1 and CDR2 from the germline V gene are SGDLS and YYNGEE. V shed 0 bases, J shed 4 bases, and the junction held 10 bases outside the gene matches. The CDR3 contains 17 residues. Note on this clone: Its antigen is currently unknown.

Clones were read by immunoSEQ multiplex PCR, and TCRdb kept only the in-frame ones, dropping some. The profile shows tens of thousands of clones, around 84% of them singletons. The sample consisted of blood, taken from a patient who underwent chemoradiotherapy. This rearrangement joins TRBV9 to TRBJ2-3; 8 bases align to TRBD1. This receptor was taken from a human donor with HPV-associated anogenital cancer. In nucleotides, the CDR3 is TGTGCCAGCAGCGTAGGAGGGGCAGGGGGCGGCCCAGATACGCAGTATTTT. This codes for CASSVGGAGGGPDTQYF.